Below, 26 T cell receptor beta chains from the same sample are listed, as sequenced in a study of cytomegalovirus exposure and HLA in healthy donors. Use of 60 Vbeta and 13 Jbeta primers characterized the PCR. Sequencing was performed with immunoSEQ multiplex PCR; in TCRdb, only in-frame clones are kept and a portion is missing. The repertoire holds approximately 100,000 clones, with roughly 70% as singletons. The source material was PBMCs. Receptors originate from a middle-aged man in good health and CMV-seronegative.

The gene calls are TRBV7-2 and TRBJ2-5, with 9 nucleotides matching TRBD2. J was trimmed by 4 bases and V by 1 base; bases with no gene match: 4. CDR1 is SGHTA, CDR2 FQGNSA, per germline. The CDR3 has 15 residues. The CDR3 spells CASSLVPTSGETQYF. For the CDR3, the DNA is TGTGCCAGCAGCTTAGTCCCGACTAGCGGAGAGACCCAGTACTTC. The entire variable domain, with the rest obtained from reference TRBV7-2 and TRBJ2-5, is as follows: GAGVSQSPSNKVTEKGKDVELRCDPISGHTALYWYRQSLGQGLEFLIYFQGNSAPDKSGLPSDRFSAERTGGSVSTLTIQRTQQEDSAVYLCASSLVPTSGETQYFGPGTRLLVL.

CDR3 in amino acids: CASSPRTSGGAHEQYF. The CDR3, as DNA: TGTGCCAGCTCACCCCGAACTAGCGGGGGGGCCCACGAGCAGTACTTC. V and J are TRBV18 and TRBJ2-7; 13 nucleotides align to TRBD2. V lost 3 bases and J lost 5; bases outside the gene matches: 7. Germline CDR1 reads KGHSH; CDR2 reads LQKENI. This CDR3 region has 16 residues.

This sequence joins TRBV15 and TRBJ2-2; 9 bases are a match to TRBD1. Unmatched junction bases numbered 10, after V lost 0 bases and J lost 5 bases. The germline V gene encodes CDR1 LNHNV and CDR2 YYDKDF (reference sequence). CDR3 length: 18 amino acids. CDR3 amino acids: CATSRDYGTGTRTGELFF. The CDR3 DNA is TGTGCCACCAGCAGAGATTACGGGACAGGGACTCGAACCGGGGAGCTGTTTTTT.

The gene calls are TRBV19 and TRBJ1-5, with D perhaps TRBD1 (6 bases). The CDR3 is 19 amino acids. CDR1 is LNHDA, CDR2 SQIVND, per germline (reference sequence). The V gene lost 0 bases and the J gene lost 5 bases, with 23 bases spanning the gap. The CDR3 sequence is CASSIDPQGSMFFDQPQHF. Here the CDR3 DNA reads TGTGCCAGTAGTATAGACCCACAGGGTTCGATGTTTTTCGATCAGCCCCAGCATTTT.

The rearrangement joins TRBV7-2 to TRBJ1-2; D unclear. The V gene lost 3 bases and the J gene lost 5 bases, with 13 bases spanning the gap. Germline-derived CDR1 and CDR2 are SGHTA and FQGNSA. This CDR3 has 14 amino acids. The CDR3 DNA is TGTGCCAGCAGCTTCTTTTCGAGGGATTATGGCTACACCTTC. The encoded protein is CASSFFSRDYGYTF.

The chain has TRBV6-5 and TRBJ1-2; D gene unclear. CDR1 MNHEY and CDR2 SVGAGI come from the germline V gene. Deletions cut 2 bases from V and 4 bases from J, with 14 bases between. This CDR3 is 15 amino acids long. CDR3 in DNA: TGTGCCAGCAGTTACACCCGAATTAGTGTCTATGGCTACACCTTC. Translation gives CASSYTRISVYGYTF.

The rearrangement uses TRBV7-9 and TRBJ1-5; TRBD1 might be the D (6 bases). This CDR3 is 18 amino acids long. Trimming pared 1 base from V and 4 bases from J, leaving 20 bases between. In germline, CDR1 is SEHNR, CDR2 FQNEAQ (reference sequence). This CDR3 reads CASSLGSGGQAQNQPQHF. The CDR3 bases are TGTGCCAGCAGCTTAGGATCTGGGGGACAAGCCCAAAATCAGCCCCAGCATTTT.

This clone occurred a few times. This chain joins TRBV7-9 and TRBJ1-2, with a tentative D call TRBD1 (5 bases). The CDR3 length is 12 residues. V dropped 5 bases and J dropped 8 bases, with 12 bases sitting between them. Germline CDR1 reads SEHNR; CDR2 reads FQNEAQ (reference sequence). CDR3 DNA sequence: TGTGCCAGCAGCCTAGGGGAGGGCGGCTACACCTTC. This translates into CASSLGEGGYTF. Variable domain in full (rest from reference TRBV7-9 and TRBJ1-2): DTGVSQNPRHKITKRGQNVTFRCDPISEHNRLYWYRQTLGQGPEFLTYFQNEAQLEKSRLLSDRFSAERPKGSFSTLEIQRTEQGDSAMYLCASSLGEGGYTFGSGTRLTVV.

This chain links TRBV11-2 with TRBJ2-7, with TRBD1 matching 7 bases. The CDR3 loop spans 14 amino acids. Germline CDR1 is SGHAT and CDR2 is FQNNGV. Trimming at V came to 3 bases and at J to 4 bases, leaving 6 bases not matched to a gene. In DNA form, the CDR3 reads TGTGCCAGCAGCTTTCACAGGGGTGGGTACGAGCAGTACTTC. Translation gives CASSFHRGGYEQYF.

This chain uses TRBV7-3 with TRBJ2-3; 13 bases are a match to TRBD2. The germline V gene encodes CDR1 SGHTA and CDR2 FQGTGA. With 3 bases clipped from V and 4 bases from J, the junction kept 10 bases outside the gene matches. The CDR3 runs 18 residues. The CDR3 loop reads CASSFRLAGGSGPDTQYF. CDR3 in DNA: TGTGCCAGCAGCTTCCGACTAGCGGGGGGATCGGGGCCAGATACGCAGTATTTT.

The sample holds a few counts of this clone. The chain uses TRBV2 and TRBJ1-4, with D perhaps matching TRBD1 (5 bases). The CDR3 covers 15 residues. V was trimmed by 5 bases and J by 0 bases, leaving 10 bases between them. Germline loops: CDR1 SNHLY, CDR2 FYNNEI. The CDR3 DNA sequence: TGTGCCAGCAGTTGGGGGGGGTCAACTAATGAAAAACTGTTTTTT. Translated, it gives CASSWGGSTNEKLFF.

The chain employs TRBV27 and TRBJ1-1, with D perhaps matching TRBD1 (5 bases). Looked up from germline, CDR1 is MNHEY and CDR2 is SMNVEV (reference sequence). CDR3 length equals 14 residues. The ends were cut back, 3 bases at V and 0 bases at J, with 8 bases in the middle. The CDR3 spells CASSFRAVNTEAFF. The DNA of the CDR3 is TGTGCCAGCAGTTTCAGGGCTGTGAACACTGAAGCTTTCTTT.

V gene TRBV7-2 combines with J gene TRBJ2-7; possible D gene TRBD1, 7 bases. Germline lookup yields CDR1 SGHTA and CDR2 FQGNSA. Deletions cut 1 base from V and 4 bases from J, with 17 bases between. The length of the CDR3 is 16 residues. This chain's CDR3 is CASSLELATRGYEQYF. The CDR3 DNA is TGTGCCAGCAGCTTAGAGCTAGCGACCAGGGGGTACGAGCAGTACTTC.

The chain joins TRBV7-3 to TRBJ2-7; weak D call: TRBD1 (6 bases). The V gene lost 6 bases and the J gene lost 6 bases, with 18 bases spanning the gap. CDR1 SGHTA and CDR2 FQGTGA come from the germline V gene. The CDR3 has 14 amino acids. The CDR3 loop is CASREGVREGEQYF. CDR3 nucleotide sequence: TGTGCCAGCAGAGAGGGGGTCAGGGAAGGCGAGCAGTACTTC.

The chain links TRBV9 to TRBJ2-1, with a possible D match to TRBD1 (5 bases). Trimming shortened V by 0 bases and J by 4 bases, and 8 bases separated the two germline ends. This CDR3 spans 14 amino acids. Germline assignment: CDR1 SGDLS and CDR2 YYNGEE. The CDR3 DNA is TGTGCCAGCAGCGTAGGGGGCGGTTACAATGAGCAGTTCTTC. Translating gives CASSVGGGYNEQFF.

The chain is built from TRBV5-1 and TRBJ1-2; TRBD1 aligns across 11 bases. Germline assignment: CDR1 SGHRS and CDR2 YFSETQ. CDR3 size: 15 residues. Germline trimming cut 2 bases from V and 4 bases from J; bases unmatched to any gene: 4. CDR3 loop: CASSFGTGGAYGYTF. CDR3 DNA: TGCGCCAGCAGCTTCGGGACAGGGGGAGCCTATGGCTACACCTTC.

A few counts support this clone. The chain links TRBV19 to TRBJ1-1, with TRBD1 as a possible D gene (6 bases). Trimming shortened V by 7 bases and J by 0 bases, and 12 bases separated the two germline ends. This CDR3 has 14 residues. From germline, CDR1 is LNHDA and CDR2 SQIVND (reference sequence). The DNA for the CDR3 is TGTGCCAGTATCCGAGGACAGATGAACACTGAAGCTTTCTTT. This sequence encodes CASIRGQMNTEAFF.

This chain links TRBV19 with TRBJ1-1; D is undetermined. The CDR3 has 14 residues. Germline V gene data show CDR1 as LNHDA and CDR2 as SQIVND (reference sequence). V was shortened by 9 bases and J by 6 bases, with 20 bases between the two germline ends. Here the CDR3 reads CASHEGGLLPEAFF. In DNA form, the CDR3 reads TGTGCCAGCCACGAGGGTGGGCTCTTGCCTGAAGCTTTCTTT.

This clone occurred a few times. The chain has TRBV11-2 and TRBJ1-5; D gene uncertain. The CDR3 loop spans 13 amino acids. Germline lookup yields CDR1 SGHAT and CDR2 FQNNGV. The V gene lost 5 bases and the J gene lost 4 bases, with 9 bases spanning the gap. The CDR3 region is CASSPERNQPQHF. Written as DNA, the CDR3 is TGTGCCAGCAGCCCGGAGAGAAATCAGCCCCAGCATTTT.

This clone has just a few counts. The chain is built from TRBV19 and TRBJ1-4; 8 bases line up with TRBD1. J gave up 5 bases and V 7 bases, and 9 bases lay outside the gene matches. The CDR3 spans 15 residues. Germline CDR1 reads LNHDA; CDR2 reads SQIVND (reference sequence). Here the CDR3 DNA reads TGTGCCAGTACCCCACGACAGGGGAGGAATGAAAAACTGTTTTTT. Translating it yields CASTPRQGRNEKLFF.

This clone showed up just a few times. The chain carries TRBV6-1 and TRBJ2-3; 10 bases agree with TRBD2. Germline CDR1 is MNHNS and CDR2 is SASEGT. Trimming cost V 8 bases and J 3 bases; bases outside gene matches: 8. The CDR3 runs to 15 residues. CDR3 protein: CASSTLAGDTDTQYF. The CDR3 coding sequence is TGTGCCAGCTCCACCCTAGCGGGAGATACAGATACGCAGTATTTT.

This clone came up a few times. DNA of the CDR3: TGTGCCAGCAGCTTAGGCAGGTCCTACGAGCAGTACTTC. Translated, it gives CASSLGRSYEQYF. The chain joins TRBV11-2 to TRBJ2-7, with unresolved D. Germline V lookup: CDR1 SGHAT, CDR2 FQNNGV. CDR3 length: 13 amino acids. Deletions cut 1 base from V and 1 base from J, with 5 bases between.

This clone has only one observation. This chain connects TRBV5-1 to TRBJ1-1, with a weak D call TRBD1 (6 bases). Germline V gene data show CDR1 as SGHRS and CDR2 as YFSETQ. CDR3 size: 16 residues. V was trimmed by 4 bases and J by 0 bases, leaving 16 bases between them. The CDR3, as DNA: TGCGCCAGCAGCCGGTCCAGGGGCGAAATGAACACTGAAGCTTTCTTT. Translated, it gives CASSRSRGEMNTEAFF.

The chain employs TRBV28 and TRBJ1-1; tentatively, D is TRBD1 (6 bases). Trimming left V 5 bases short and J 1 base short, with 14 bases between. The CDR3 totals 15 residues. Looked up from germline, CDR1 is MDHEN and CDR2 is SYDVKM. CDR3: CASSPLQGKNTEAFF. The DNA of the CDR3 is TGTGCCAGCAGTCCCCTACAGGGTAAGAACACTGAAGCTTTCTTT.

This chain connects TRBV5-1 to TRBJ2-5; maybe TRBD1 (5 bases). Trimming left V 2 bases short and J 5 bases short, with 16 bases between. The CDR3 contains 15 residues. Looked up from germline, CDR1 is SGHRS and CDR2 is YFSETQ. CDR3 amino acids: CASSLLQGKDETQYF. CDR3 in DNA: TGCGCCAGCAGCTTACTCCAGGGAAAGGACGAGACCCAGTACTTC.

The chain combines TRBV6-6 with TRBJ1-2; 9 bases fit TRBD1. The germline V gene has CDR1 MNHNY and CDR2 SVGAGI (reference sequence). The trim removed 2 bases at V and 4 bases at J, leaving 8 bases unmatched. CDR3 length equals 16 residues. CDR3 sequence reads: CASSYGRDREGYGYTF. DNA for the CDR3: TGTGCCAGCAGTTACGGGAGGGACAGGGAGGGCTATGGCTACACCTTC.